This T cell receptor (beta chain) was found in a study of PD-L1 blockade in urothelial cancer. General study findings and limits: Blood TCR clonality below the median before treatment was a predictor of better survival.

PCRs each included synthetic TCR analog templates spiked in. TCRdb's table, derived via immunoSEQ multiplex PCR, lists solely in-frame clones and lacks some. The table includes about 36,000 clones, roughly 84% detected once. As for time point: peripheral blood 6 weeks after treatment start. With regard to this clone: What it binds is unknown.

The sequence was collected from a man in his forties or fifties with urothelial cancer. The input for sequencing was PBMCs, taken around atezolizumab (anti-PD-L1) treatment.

The CDR3 region is CASRAWGTSRNEQFF. CDR3 sequence (DNA): TGTGCCAGCAGGGCGTGGGGGACTAGTAGGAATGAGCAGTTCTTC. The genes are TRBV28 and TRBJ2-1; 8 bases match TRBD2. Losses at the gene ends were 6 bases for V and 7 bases for J; bases not matched to a gene: 11. This CDR3 contains 15 residues. CDR1 MDHEN and CDR2 SYDVKM come from the germline V gene.